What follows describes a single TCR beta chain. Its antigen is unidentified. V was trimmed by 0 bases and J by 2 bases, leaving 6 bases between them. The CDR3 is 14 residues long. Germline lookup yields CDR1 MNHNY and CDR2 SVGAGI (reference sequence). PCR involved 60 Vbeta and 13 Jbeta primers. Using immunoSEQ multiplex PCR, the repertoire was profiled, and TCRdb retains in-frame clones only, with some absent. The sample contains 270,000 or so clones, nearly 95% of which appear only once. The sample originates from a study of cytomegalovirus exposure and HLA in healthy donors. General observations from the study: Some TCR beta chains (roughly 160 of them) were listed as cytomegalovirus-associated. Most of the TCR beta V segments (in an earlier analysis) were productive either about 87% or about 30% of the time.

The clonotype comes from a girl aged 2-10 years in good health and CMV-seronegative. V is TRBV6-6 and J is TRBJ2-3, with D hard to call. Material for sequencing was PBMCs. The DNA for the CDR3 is TGTGCCAGCAGTTACTCGCCAGACACAGATACGCAGTATTTT. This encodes CASSYSPDTDTQYF.